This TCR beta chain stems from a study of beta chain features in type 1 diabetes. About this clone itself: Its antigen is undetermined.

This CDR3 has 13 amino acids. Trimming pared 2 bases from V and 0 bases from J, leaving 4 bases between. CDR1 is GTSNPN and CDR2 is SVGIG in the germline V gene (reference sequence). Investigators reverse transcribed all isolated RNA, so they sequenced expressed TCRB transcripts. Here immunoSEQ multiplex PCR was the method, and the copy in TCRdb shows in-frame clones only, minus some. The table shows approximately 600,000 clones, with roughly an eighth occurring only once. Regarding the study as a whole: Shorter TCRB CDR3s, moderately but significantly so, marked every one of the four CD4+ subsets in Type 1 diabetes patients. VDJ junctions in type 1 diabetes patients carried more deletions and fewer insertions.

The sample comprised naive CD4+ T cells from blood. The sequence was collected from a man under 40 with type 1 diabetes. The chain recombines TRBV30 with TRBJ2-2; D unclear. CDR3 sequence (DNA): TGTGCCTGGAGTACAGCGAACACCGGGGAGCTGTTTTTT. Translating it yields CAWSTANTGELFF.